This TCR beta chain was found in a study of technical replicates of blood from a few donors (dated by TCRdb to about 2017). CDR3 length: 15 amino acids, cysteine to phenylalanine. The DNA shown is the 45-base CDR3, in frame from base 1. The CDR1 and CDR2 encoded by the germline V gene are KGHSH and LQKENI. V lost 2 bases and J lost 6 bases; the stretch between them is 16 bases long. Libraries came from the immunoSEQ multiplex PCR assay. Entries here come from immuneACCESS through TCRdb and include only in-frame sequences with V and J called. Some clones fail to appear in such tables; in the studies checked, an unresolved V gene covers under half of the shortfall, and the cause of the remainder is unknown. Recorded for this sample are around 60,000 clones; 86% of them occurred a single time. Clones ranked in the top ten supply approximately 5.4% of the sample. As to this clone: It lacks a known antigen. No base quality values were provided; no much bigger clone lies one nucleotide off.

The chain joins TRBV18 to TRBJ1-2; the D gene is unclear. This clonotype was obtained from a human donor in good health. Some clones in this sample may be carry-over from other donors' samples. Source material: PBMCs. The sequenced DNA is TGTGCCAGCTCACCAAACGGGTTGGTTGATCATGGCTACACCTTC. Its protein product is CASSPNGLVDHGYTF.